The clone carrying this T cell receptor (beta chain) was observed a few times. This CDR3 spans 13 amino acids. The V end was cut by 6 bases, the J end by 7 bases, with 10 bases between. CDR1 LGHNT and CDR2 FRNRAP come from the germline V gene. The data stem from a study of control samples from healthy donors and cancer patients. Sequencing was performed with immunoSEQ multiplex PCR; in TCRdb, only in-frame clones are kept and a portion is missing. The table shows 150,000 or so clones, with just under 95% occurring only once. The V gene is TRBV12-5, the J gene TRBJ1-6; TRBD1 might be the D (6 bases). The specimen sequenced was blood. This TCR was recovered from a middle-aged woman in good health. CDR3 sequence reads: CASGGGLNSPLHF. In DNA form, the CDR3 reads TGTGCTAGTGGAGGGGGGCTGAATTCACCCCTCCACTTT.